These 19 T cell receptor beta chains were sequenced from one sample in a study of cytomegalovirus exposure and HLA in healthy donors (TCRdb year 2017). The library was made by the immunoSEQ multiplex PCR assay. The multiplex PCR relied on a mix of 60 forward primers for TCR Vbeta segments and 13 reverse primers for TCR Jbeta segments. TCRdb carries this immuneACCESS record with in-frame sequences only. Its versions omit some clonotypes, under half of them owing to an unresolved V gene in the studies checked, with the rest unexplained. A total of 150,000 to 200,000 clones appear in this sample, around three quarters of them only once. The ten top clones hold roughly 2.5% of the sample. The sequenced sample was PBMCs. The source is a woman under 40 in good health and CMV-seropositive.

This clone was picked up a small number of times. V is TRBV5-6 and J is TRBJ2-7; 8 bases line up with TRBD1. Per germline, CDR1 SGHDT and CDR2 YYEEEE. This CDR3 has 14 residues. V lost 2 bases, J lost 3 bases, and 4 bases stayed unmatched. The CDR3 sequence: CASSFRGRIYEQYF. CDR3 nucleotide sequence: TGTGCCAGCAGCTTCAGGGGGCGAATCTACGAGCAGTACTTC.

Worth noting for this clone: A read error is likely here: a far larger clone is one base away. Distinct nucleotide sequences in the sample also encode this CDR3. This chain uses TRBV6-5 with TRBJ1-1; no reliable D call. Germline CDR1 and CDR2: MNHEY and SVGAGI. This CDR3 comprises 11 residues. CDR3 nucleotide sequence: TGTGCCAGCATCGGGAACACTGAAGCTTTCTTC. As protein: CASIGNTEAFF.

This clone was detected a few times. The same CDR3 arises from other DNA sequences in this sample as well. The CDR3 sequence is CASSRDSYEQYF. The CDR3 region has the DNA TGTGCCAGCAGTCGGGACAGCTACGAGCAGTACTTC. The chain joins TRBV6-5 to TRBJ2-7, with 7 positions matching TRBD1. The CDR3 has 12 residues. Germline loops: CDR1 MNHEY, CDR2 SVGAGI. J gave up 3 bases and V 5 bases, and 1 base lay outside the gene matches.

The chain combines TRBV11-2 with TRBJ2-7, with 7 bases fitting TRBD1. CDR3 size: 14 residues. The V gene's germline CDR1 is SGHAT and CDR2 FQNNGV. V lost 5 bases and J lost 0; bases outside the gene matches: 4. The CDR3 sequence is CASSPRQGSYEQYF. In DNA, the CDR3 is TGTGCCAGCAGCCCCCGACAGGGCTCCTACGAGCAGTACTTC.

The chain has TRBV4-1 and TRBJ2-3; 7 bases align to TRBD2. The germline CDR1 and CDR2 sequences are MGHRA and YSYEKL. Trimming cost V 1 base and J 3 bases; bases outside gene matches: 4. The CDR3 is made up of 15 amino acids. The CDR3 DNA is TGCGCCAGCAGCCAAGTGGGACTACTAACAGATACGCAGTATTTT. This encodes CASSQVGLLTDTQYF.

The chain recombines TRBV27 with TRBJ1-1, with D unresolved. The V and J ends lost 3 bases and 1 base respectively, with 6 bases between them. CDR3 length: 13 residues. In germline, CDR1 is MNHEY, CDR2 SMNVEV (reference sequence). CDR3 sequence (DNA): TGTGCCAGCAGTTTCCGGAGGAACACTGAAGCTTTCTTT. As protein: CASSFRRNTEAFF.

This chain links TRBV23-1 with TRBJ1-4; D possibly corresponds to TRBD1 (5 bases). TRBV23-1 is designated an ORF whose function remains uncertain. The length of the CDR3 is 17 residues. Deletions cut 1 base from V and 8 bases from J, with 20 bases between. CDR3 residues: CASSQYSSGGLGEKLFF. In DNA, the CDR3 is TGCGCCAGCAGTCAATATTCTTCGGGGGGACTTGGGGAAAAACTGTTTTTT.

As DNA, the CDR3 is TGTGCCAGCAGTTTCCTTAGCGGGGGGGCGGGGACTTACGAGCAGTACTTC. It yields the protein CASSFLSGGAGTYEQYF. V and J are TRBV27 and TRBJ2-7; 11 bases match TRBD2. This CDR3 spans 17 amino acids. V gave up 3 bases and J gave up 4 bases; unmatched junction bases: 11. Per germline, CDR1 MNHEY and CDR2 SMNVEV (reference sequence).

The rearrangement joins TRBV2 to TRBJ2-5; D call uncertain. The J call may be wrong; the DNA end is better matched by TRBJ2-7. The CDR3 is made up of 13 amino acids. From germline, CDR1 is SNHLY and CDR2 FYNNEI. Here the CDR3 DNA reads TGTGCCAGCACCCCCTCAGTAGCCTACGAGCAGTACTTC. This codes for CASTPSVAYEQYF.

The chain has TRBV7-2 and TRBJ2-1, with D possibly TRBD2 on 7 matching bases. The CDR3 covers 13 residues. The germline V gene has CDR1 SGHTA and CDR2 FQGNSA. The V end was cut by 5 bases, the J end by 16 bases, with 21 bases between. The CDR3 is CASSPSRGGGPFF. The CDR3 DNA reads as TGTGCCAGCAGCCCAAGTCGAGGGGGGGGGCCATTCTTC. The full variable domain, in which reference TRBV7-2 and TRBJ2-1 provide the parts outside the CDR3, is GAGVSQSPSNKVTEKGKDVELRCDPISGHTALYWYRQSLGQGLEFLIYFQGNSAPDKSGLPSDRFSAERTGGSVSTLTIQRTQQEDSAVYLCASSPSRGGGPFFGPGTRLTVL.

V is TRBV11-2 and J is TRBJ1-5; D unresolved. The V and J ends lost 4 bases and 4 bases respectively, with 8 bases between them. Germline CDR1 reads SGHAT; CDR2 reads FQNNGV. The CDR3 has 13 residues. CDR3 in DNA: TGTGCCAGCAGCTCGGGTCTTAATCAGCCCCAGCATTTT. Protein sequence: CASSSGLNQPQHF.

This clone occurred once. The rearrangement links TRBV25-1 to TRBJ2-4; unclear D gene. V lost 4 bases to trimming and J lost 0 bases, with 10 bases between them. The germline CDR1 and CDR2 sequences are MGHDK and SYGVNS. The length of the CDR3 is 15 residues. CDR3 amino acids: CASSVNTLAKNIQYF. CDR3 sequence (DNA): TGTGCCAGCAGTGTTAATACTCTAGCCAAAAACATTCAGTACTTC.

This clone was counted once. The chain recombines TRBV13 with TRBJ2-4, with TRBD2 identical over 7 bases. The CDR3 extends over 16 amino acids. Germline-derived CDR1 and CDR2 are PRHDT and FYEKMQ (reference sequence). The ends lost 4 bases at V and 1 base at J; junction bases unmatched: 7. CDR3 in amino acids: CASSSYGRGAKNIQYF. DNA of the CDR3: TGTGCCAGCAGCTCCTATGGGCGGGGGGCCAAAAACATTCAGTACTTC.

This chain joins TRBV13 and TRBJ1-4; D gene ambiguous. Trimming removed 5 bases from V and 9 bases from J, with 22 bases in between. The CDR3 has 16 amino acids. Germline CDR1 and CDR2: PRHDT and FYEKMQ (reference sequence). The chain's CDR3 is CASSLREEGLMKKLFF. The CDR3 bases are TGTGCCAGCAGCCTCCGGGAGGAGGGTCTAATGAAAAAACTGTTTTTT.

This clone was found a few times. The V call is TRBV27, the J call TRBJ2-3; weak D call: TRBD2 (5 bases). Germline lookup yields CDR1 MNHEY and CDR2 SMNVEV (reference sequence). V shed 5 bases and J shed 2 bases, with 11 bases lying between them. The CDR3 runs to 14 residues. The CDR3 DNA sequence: TGTGCCAGCAGTGTCCTCGGGGACACAGATACGCAGTATTTT. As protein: CASSVLGDTDTQYF.

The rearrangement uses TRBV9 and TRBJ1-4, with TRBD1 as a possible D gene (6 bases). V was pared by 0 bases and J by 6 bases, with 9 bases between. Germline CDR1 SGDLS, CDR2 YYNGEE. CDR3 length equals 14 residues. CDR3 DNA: TGTGCCAGCAGCGTAGGACCAGGGGATGAAAAACTGTTTTTT. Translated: CASSVGPGDEKLFF. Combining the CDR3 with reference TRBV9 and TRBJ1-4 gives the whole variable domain DSGVTQTPKHLITATGQRVTLRCSPRSGDLSVYWYQQSLDQGLQFLIQYYNGEERAKGNILERFSAQQFPDLHSELNLSSLELGDSALYFCASSVGPGDEKLFFGSGTQLSVL.

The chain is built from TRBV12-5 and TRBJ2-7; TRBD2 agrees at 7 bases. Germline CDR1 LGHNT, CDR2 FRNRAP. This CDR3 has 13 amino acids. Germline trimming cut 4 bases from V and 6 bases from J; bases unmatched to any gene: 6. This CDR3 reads CASGSGEGLEQYF. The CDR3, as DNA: TGTGCTAGTGGTTCGGGGGAGGGGCTCGAGCAGTACTTC.

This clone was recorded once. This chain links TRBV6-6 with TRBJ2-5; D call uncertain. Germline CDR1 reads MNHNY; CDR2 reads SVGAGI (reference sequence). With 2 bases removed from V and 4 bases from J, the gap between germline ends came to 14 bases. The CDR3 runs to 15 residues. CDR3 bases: TGTGCCAGCAGTTACCGACCACTAAGAGGAGAGACCCAGTACTTC. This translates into CASSYRPLRGETQYF.

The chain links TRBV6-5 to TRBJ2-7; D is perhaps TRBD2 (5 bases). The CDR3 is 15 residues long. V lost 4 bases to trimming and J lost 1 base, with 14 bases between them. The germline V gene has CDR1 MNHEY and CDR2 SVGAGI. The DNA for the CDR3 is TGTGCCAGCAGTTGGTGGGTAGGGAGATCCTACGAGCAGTACTTC. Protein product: CASSWWVGRSYEQYF.